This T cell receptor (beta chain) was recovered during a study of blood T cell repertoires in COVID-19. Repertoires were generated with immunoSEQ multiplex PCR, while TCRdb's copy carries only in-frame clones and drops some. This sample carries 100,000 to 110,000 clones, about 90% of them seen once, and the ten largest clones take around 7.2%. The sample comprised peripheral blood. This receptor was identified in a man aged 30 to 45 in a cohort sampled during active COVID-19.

The CDR3 nucleotides are TGTGCCTGGACGATACGGGGGAACACTGAAGCTTTCTTT. Translation gives CAWTIRGNTEAFF. This chain links TRBV30 with TRBJ1-1; D remains ambiguous. This CDR3 has 13 amino acids. CDR1 is GTSNPN and CDR2 is SVGIG in the germline V gene (reference sequence). V gave up 4 bases and J gave up 1 base, with 10 bases separating them.